This T cell receptor (beta chain) was retrieved from a study of beta chain features in type 1 diabetes. General study results and limits: Any role of HLA type in TCRB rearrangement remained unresolved here. Type 1 diabetes patients had moderately but significantly shorter TCRB CDR3s in all four CD4+ subsets.

By way of CD45RO/CCR7/CD25/CD127/CD95/CD27, the CD4+ regulatory, stem cell-like memory, central memory and naive cells were sorted. TCRB transcripts that were expressed got sequenced, as all of the isolated RNA had been reverse transcribed. Reads from naive, central memory and regulatory T cell samples averaged roughly 3.3 million. The data were produced by immunoSEQ multiplex PCR, yet TCRdb's version contains in-frame clones alone and is incomplete. The table shows about 250,000 clones, with about a tenth occurring only once. V shed 2 bases and J shed 3 bases, with 10 bases lying between them. CDR1 MNHEY and CDR2 SVGAGI come from the germline V gene. CDR3 length: 15 residues. Comment on this clone: Its antigen remains unknown.

The rearrangement links TRBV6-5 to TRBJ1-4, with D perhaps TRBD1 (5 bases). Sequencing input: naive CD4+ T cells from blood. This clonotype was sampled from a young man with type 1 diabetes. The CDR3 reads CASSYARQPNEKLFF. The CDR3 coding sequence is TGTGCCAGCAGTTACGCGAGACAGCCTAATGAAAAACTGTTTTTT.